This entry lists 8 T cell receptor beta chains sequenced from one sample in a study of vaccination and CD4 T cells after COVID-19. The treatment here: roughly ten-day PBMC culture with coronavirus spike peptide pools or control peptides (ViraFEST assay). The Oncomine TCR Beta short-read assay was applied to DNA of cultured CD4+ T cells. One entry per CDR3 protein, called by TCRdb with MiXCR from the PCR reads. Found here are roughly 15,000 distinct CDR3 sequences, around 53% of them singletons; the top ten hold roughly 13%. These TCRs' antigens remain unknown. Material: CD4+ T cells from blood, cultured in vitro. The source is a human donor who had recovered from COVID-19.

A few counts support this clonotype. This chain connects TRBV19 to TRBJ2-1; D might be TRBD2 (5 bases). Looked up from germline, CDR1 is LNHDA and CDR2 is SQIVND (reference sequence). The CDR3 is 14 amino acids. Trimming took off 4 bases at V and 6 bases at J, with 13 bases between the two ends. CDR3: CASSKRSRPNEQFF. CDR3 DNA sequence: TGTGCCAGTAGTAAGCGGAGCAGGCCCAATGAGCAGTTCTTC.

The rearrangement uses TRBV5-6 and TRBJ1-5; D remains ambiguous. This CDR3 comprises 14 residues. Germline-derived CDR1 and CDR2 are SGHDT and YYEEEE. V was trimmed by 4 bases and J by 7 bases, leaving 15 bases between them. The CDR3 nucleotides read TGTGCCAGCAGCCAAGGTATGGTCGGACAGCCCCAGCATTTT. Amino acid sequence: CASSQGMVGQPQHF.

The gene calls are TRBV7-2 and TRBJ1-2; D not resolved. CDR3 length: 15 amino acids. The V and J ends lost 7 bases and 2 bases respectively, with 17 bases between them. Germline CDR1 SGHTA, CDR2 FQGNSA. The DNA of the CDR3 is TGTGCCAGCACCCAACTCGGCTCTGCCAACTATGGCTACACCTTC. Residues: CASTQLGSANYGYTF.

This rearrangement joins TRBV30 to TRBJ1-1; D may be TRBD1 (6 bases). The CDR3 spans 15 residues. Germline V gene data show CDR1 as GTSNPN and CDR2 as SVGIG (reference sequence). V shed 1 base and J shed 1 base, with 13 bases lying between them. CDR3 in DNA: TGTGCCTGGAGTGGAACCACAGGGCCGAACACTGAAGCTTTCTTT. This codes for CAWSGTTGPNTEAFF.

This clonotype was observed a handful of times. The chain joins TRBV6-2 or TRBV6-3 to TRBJ1-5, with D possibly matching TRBD1 (6 bases). V was shortened by 6 bases and J by 10 bases, with 19 bases between the two germline ends. The CDR3 covers 14 residues. Germline CDR1 MNHEY, CDR2 SVGEGT. The CDR3, as DNA: TGTGCCAGCAGCCCGGGACATCAAGGTCAACCCCAGCATTTT. Its protein is CASSPGHQGQPQHF.

The CDR3 sequence: CASTPGNGIYEQYF. In DNA, the CDR3 is TGTGCCAGCACCCCAGGTAACGGGATCTACGAGCAGTACTTC. The V call is TRBV2, the J call TRBJ2-7; D is possibly TRBD2 (5 bases). V lost 7 bases and J 3 bases, leaving 16 bases between the germline ends. This CDR3 has 14 residues. CDR1 and CDR2 (germline): SNHLY, FYNNEI.

This chain joins TRBV20-1 and TRBJ1-1; D is possibly TRBD1 (5 bases). V lost 6 bases and J 5 bases, leaving 22 bases between the germline ends. CDR1 and CDR2 from the germline V gene are DFQATT and SNEGSKA (reference sequence). This CDR3 spans 15 amino acids. CDR3 nucleotide sequence: TGCAGTGCCAAGAACCCGGGGGGATTTCGTACTGAAGCTTTCTTT. Translated, it gives CSAKNPGGFRTEAFF.

The chain joins TRBV19 to TRBJ1-2; TRBD1 might be the D (6 bases). V was cut by 6 bases and J by 8 bases, with 22 bases left in between. CDR1 and CDR2 (germline): LNHDA, SQIVND (reference sequence). The CDR3 consists of 15 residues. The CDR3 reads CASSQTGFGAGGYTF. The DNA for the CDR3 is TGTGCCAGTAGCCAGACAGGTTTCGGTGCAGGGGGCTACACCTTC.